Described below is a single T cell receptor (beta chain) sequence and its context. Antigen: not known. Those donors who had ophthalmopathy presented with moderate-to-severe activity, a CAS of ≥3, a NOSPECS of ≥4 and a duration under 3 months. The source of the sample is a study of Graves' ophthalmopathy and Graves' hyperthyroidism. Study overall: Peripheral blood was collected at initial diagnosis, before any treatment. Whole-study findings and limits: As the model predicted ophthalmopathy progression, it achieved a sensitivity of nearly 71% and a specificity of around 72%. In blood, most expanded thyroid clonotypes above 0.001 frequency were also detected.

Amplification from RNA transcripts yielded the TCR beta CDR3 regions. An opening RT-PCR round employed HTBI primers and preceded a second-round multiplex PCR. TCRdb re-called the multiplex PCR reads with MiXCR, one entry per CDR3 protein. The sample contains some 750,000 distinct CDR3 sequences, 40% of which appear only once. Trimming took off 6 bases at V and 5 bases at J, with 9 bases between the two ends. Germline CDR1 and CDR2: SGDLS and YYNGEE. The CDR3 is made up of 13 amino acids. The chain carries TRBV9 and TRBJ1-6; D is uncertain. The TCR originated in an adult man with Graves' ophthalmopathy. Sequences were obtained from peripheral blood. As DNA, the CDR3 is TGTGCCAGCATCCGCGGAAATAATTCACCCCTCCACTTT. Its protein product is CASIRGNNSPLHF.